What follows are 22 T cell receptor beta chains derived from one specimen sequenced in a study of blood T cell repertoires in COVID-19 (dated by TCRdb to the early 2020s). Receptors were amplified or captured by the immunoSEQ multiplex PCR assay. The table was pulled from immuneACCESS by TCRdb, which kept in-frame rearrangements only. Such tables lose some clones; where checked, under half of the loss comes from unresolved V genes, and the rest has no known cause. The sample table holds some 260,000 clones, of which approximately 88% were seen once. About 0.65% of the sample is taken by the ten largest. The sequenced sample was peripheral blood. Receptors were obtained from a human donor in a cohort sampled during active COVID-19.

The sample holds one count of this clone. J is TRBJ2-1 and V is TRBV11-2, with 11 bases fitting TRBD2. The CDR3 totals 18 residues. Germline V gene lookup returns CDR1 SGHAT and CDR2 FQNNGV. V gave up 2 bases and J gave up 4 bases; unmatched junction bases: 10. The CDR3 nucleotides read TGTGCCAGCAGCTTACCCGGACTAGCGGGTATTAGTTACAATGAGCAGTTCTTC. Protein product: CASSLPGLAGISYNEQFF.

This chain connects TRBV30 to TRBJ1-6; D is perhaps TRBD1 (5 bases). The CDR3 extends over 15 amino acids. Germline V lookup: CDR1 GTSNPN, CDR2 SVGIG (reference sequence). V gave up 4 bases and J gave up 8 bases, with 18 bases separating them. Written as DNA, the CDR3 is TGTGCCTGGACCCCCCTAGCGGGACGCGATTCACCCCTCCACTTT. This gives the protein CAWTPLAGRDSPLHF.

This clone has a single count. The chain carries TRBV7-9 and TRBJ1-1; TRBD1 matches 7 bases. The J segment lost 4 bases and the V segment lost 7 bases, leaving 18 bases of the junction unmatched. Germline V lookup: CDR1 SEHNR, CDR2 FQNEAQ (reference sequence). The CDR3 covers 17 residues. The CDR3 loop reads CASNPRETGLRGTEAFF. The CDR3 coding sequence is TGTGCCAGCAACCCACGGGAGACAGGGCTTCGGGGCACTGAAGCTTTCTTT. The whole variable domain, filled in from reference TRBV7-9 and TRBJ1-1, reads DTGVSQNPRHKITKRGQNVTFRCDPISEHNRLYWYRQTLGQGPEFLTYFQNEAQLEKSRLLSDRFSAERPKGSFSTLEIQRTEQGDSAMYLCASNPRETGLRGTEAFFGQGTRLTVV.

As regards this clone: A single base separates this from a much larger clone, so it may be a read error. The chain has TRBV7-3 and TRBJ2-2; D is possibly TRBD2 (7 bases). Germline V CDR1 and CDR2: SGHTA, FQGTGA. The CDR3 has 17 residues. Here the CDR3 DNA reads TGCGCCAGCAGCCGGGGGGCGACTAGTCCCTCCACCGGGGAGCTGTTTTTT. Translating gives CASSRGATSPSTGELFF.

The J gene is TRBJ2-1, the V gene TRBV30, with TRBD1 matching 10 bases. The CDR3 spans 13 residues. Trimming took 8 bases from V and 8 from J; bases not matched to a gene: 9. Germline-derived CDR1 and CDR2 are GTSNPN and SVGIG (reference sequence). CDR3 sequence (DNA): TGTGCCCGGGGAGGGACAGGGGTGTATGAGCAGTTCTTC. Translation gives CARGGTGVYEQFF. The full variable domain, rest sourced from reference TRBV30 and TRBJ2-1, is SQTIHQWPATLVQPVGSPLSLECTVEGTSNPNLYWYRQAAGRGLQLLFYSVGIGQISSEVPQNLSASRPQDRQFILSSKKLLLSDSGFYLCARGGTGVYEQFFGPGTRLTVL.

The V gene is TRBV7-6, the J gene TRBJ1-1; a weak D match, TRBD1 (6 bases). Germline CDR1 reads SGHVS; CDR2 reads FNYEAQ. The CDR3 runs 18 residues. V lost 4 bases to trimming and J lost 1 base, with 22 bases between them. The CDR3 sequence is CASSSLGTPDYRNTEAFF. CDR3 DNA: TGTGCCAGCAGCTCCCTCGGGACACCTGATTACAGGAACACTGAAGCTTTCTTT. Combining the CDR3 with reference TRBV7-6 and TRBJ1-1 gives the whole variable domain GAGVSQSPRYKVTKRGQDVALRCDPISGHVSLYWYRQALGQGPEFLTYFNYEAQQDKSGLPNDRFSAERPEGSISTLTIQRTEQRDSAMYRCASSSLGTPDYRNTEAFFGQGTRLTVV.

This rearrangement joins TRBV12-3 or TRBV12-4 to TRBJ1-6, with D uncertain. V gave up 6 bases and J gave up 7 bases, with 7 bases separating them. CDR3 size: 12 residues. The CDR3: CASSRSNSPLHF. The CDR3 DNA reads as TGTGCCAGCAGCCGGTCGAATTCACCCCTCCACTTT.

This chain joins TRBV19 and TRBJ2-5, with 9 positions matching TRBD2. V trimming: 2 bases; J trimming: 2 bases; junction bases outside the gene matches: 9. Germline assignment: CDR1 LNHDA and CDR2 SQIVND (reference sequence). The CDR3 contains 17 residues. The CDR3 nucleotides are TGTGCCAGTAGTATAATCGCGGGAGGGGCCCCTCAAGAGACCCAGTACTTC. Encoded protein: CASSIIAGGAPQETQYF. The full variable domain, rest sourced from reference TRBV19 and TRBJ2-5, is DGGITQSPKYLFRKEGQNVTLSCEQNLNHDAMYWYRQDPGQGLRLIYYSQIVNDFQKGDIAEGYSVSREKKESFPLTVTSAQKNPTAFYLCASSIIAGGAPQETQYFGPGTRLLVL.

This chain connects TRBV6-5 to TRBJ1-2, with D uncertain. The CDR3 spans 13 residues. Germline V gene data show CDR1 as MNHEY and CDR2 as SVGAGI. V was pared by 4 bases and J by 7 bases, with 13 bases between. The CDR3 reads CASSSGSSGGYTF. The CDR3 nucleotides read TGTGCCAGCAGTTCCGGCTCGTCAGGTGGCTACACCTTC.

The CDR3 sequence: CASSYSRGEGYEQYF. The CDR3 bases are TGTGCCAGCAGTTACTCGAGAGGGGAGGGTTACGAGCAGTACTTC. V usage is TRBV6-5 and J usage is TRBJ2-7; 7 bases map to TRBD2. The CDR3 sequence is 15 residues long. Germline CDR1 and CDR2: MNHEY and SVGAGI. Trimming took 0 bases from V and 4 from J; bases not matched to a gene: 6.

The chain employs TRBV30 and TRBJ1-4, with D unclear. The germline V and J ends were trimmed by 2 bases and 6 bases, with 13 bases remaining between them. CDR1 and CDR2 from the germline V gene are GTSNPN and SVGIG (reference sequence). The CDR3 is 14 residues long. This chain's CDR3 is CAWSRSGGDEKLFF. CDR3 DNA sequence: TGTGCCTGGAGTCGCAGCGGCGGGGATGAAAAACTGTTTTTT.

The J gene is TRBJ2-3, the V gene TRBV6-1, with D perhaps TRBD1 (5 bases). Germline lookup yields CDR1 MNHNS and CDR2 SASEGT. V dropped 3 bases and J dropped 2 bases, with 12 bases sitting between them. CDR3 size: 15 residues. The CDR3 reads CASSDHSGITDTQYF. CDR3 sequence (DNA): TGTGCCAGCAGTGATCATTCAGGGATCACAGATACGCAGTATTTT.

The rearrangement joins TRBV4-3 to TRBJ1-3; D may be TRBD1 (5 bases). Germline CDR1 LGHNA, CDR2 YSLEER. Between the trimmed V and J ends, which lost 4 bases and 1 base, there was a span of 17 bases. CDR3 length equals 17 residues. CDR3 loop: CASSPAEDTYSGNTIYF. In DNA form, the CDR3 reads TGCGCCAGCAGCCCCGCTGAGGACACGTATTCTGGAAACACCATATATTTT.

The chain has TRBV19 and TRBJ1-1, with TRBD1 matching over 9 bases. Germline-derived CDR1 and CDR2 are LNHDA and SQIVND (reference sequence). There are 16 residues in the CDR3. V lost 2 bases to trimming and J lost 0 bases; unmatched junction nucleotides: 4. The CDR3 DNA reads TGTGCCAGTAGTATATGGGGACAGGGCATGAACACTGAAGCTTTCTTT. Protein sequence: CASSIWGQGMNTEAFF.

As DNA, the CDR3 is TGTGCCAGCAGCCCGCGGGACAGGGAAGTCCCTGGGGCCAACGTCCTGACTTTC. Its protein product is CASSPRDREVPGANVLTF. This chain uses TRBV9 with TRBJ2-6, with 9 bases matching TRBD1. J was trimmed by 2 bases and V by 4 bases; bases with no gene match: 10. The CDR3 runs 18 residues. The germline V gene encodes CDR1 SGDLS and CDR2 YYNGEE.

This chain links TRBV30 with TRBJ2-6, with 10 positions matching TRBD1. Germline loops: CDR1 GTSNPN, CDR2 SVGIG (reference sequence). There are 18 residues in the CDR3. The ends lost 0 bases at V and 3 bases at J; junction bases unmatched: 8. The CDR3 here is CAWSVTDRGLIGANVLTF. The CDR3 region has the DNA TGTGCCTGGAGTGTAACCGACAGGGGGCTCATTGGGGCCAACGTCCTGACTTTC.

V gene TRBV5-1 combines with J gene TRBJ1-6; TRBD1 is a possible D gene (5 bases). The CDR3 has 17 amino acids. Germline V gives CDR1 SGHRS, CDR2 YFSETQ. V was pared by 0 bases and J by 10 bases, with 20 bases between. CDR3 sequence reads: CASSLAGSAGGESPLHF. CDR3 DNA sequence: TGCGCCAGCAGCTTGGCCGGGTCGGCCGGGGGAGAGTCACCCCTCCACTTT.

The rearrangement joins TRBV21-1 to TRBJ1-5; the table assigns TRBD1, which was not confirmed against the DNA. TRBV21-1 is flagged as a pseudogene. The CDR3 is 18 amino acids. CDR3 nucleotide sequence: TGTGCCAGCAGCAATCCCAAAGGACAGGGGTATAGCAATCAGCCCCAGCATTTT. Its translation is CASSNPKGQGYSNQPQHF.

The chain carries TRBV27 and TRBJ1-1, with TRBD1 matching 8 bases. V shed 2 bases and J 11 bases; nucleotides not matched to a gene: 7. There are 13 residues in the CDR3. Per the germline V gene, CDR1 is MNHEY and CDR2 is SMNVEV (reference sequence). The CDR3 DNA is TGTGCCAGCAGTTTAGAGGACAGGGCTAGGGCTTTCTTT. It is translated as CASSLEDRARAFF.

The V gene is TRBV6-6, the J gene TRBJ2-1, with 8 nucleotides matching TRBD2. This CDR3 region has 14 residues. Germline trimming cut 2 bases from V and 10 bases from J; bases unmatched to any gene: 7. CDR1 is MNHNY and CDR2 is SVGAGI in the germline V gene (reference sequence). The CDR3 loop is CASSYDASGLEQFF. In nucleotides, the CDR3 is TGTGCCAGCAGTTACGATGCTAGCGGGTTGGAGCAGTTCTTC.

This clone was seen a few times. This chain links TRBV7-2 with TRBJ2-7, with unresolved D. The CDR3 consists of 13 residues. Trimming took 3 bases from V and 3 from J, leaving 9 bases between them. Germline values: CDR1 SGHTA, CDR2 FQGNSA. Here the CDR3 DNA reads TGTGCCAGCAGCTTTACGACAAACTACGAGCAGTACTTC. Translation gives CASSFTTNYEQYF. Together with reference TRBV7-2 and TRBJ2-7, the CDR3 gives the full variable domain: GAGVSQSPSNKVTEKGKDVELRCDPISGHTALYWYRQSLGQGLEFLIYFQGNSAPDKSGLPSDRFSAERTGGSVSTLTIQRTQQEDSAVYLCASSFTTNYEQYFGPGTRLTVT.

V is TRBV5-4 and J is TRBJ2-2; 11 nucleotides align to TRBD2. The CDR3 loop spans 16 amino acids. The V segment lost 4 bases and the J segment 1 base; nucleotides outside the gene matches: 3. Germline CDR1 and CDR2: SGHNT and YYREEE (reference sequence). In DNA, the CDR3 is TGTGCCAGCAGCCCCGGACTAGCGGGGAACACCGGGGAGCTGTTTTTT. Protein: CASSPGLAGNTGELFF.